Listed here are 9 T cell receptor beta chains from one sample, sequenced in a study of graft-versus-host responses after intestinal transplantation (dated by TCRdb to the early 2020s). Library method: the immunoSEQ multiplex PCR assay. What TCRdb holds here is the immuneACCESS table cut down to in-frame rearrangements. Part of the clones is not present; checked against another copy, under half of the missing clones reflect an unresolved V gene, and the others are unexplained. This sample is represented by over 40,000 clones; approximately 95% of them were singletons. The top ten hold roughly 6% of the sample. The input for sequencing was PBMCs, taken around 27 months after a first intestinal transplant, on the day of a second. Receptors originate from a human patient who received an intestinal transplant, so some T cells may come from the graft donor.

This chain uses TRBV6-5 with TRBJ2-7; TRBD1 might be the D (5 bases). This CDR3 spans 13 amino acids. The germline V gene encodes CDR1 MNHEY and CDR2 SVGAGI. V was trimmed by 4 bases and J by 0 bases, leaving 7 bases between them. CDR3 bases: TGTGCCAGCAGTTCGACAGACTCCTACGAGCAGTACTTC. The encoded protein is CASSSTDSYEQYF.

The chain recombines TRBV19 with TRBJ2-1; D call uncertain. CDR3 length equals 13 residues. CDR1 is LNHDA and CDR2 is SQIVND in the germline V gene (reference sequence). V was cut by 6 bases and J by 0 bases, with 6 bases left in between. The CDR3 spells CASSGSSYNEQFF. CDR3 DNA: TGTGCCAGTAGCGGTAGCTCCTACAATGAGCAGTTCTTC. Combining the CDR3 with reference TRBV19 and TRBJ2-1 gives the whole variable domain DGGITQSPKYLFRKEGQNVTLSCEQNLNHDAMYWYRQDPGQGLRLIYYSQIVNDFQKGDIAEGYSVSREKKESFPLTVTSAQKNPTAFYLCASSGSSYNEQFFGPGTRLTVL.

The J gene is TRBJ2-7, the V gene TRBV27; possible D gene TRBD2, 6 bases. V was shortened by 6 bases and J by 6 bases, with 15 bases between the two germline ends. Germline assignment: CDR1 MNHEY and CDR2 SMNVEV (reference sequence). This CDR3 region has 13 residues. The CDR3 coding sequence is TGTGCCAGCAGCCCCCGACTAGTCTCCGAGCAGTACTTC. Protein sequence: CASSPRLVSEQYF.

The chain's CDR3 is CASSIQGLNTEAFF. DNA of the CDR3: TGTGCCAGCAGCATACAGGGATTGAACACTGAAGCTTTCTTT. This chain joins TRBV7-9 and TRBJ1-1; a weak D match, TRBD1 (6 bases). Trimming took 5 bases from V and 0 from J, leaving 10 bases between them. Germline V lookup: CDR1 SEHNR, CDR2 FQNEAQ (reference sequence). The length of the CDR3 is 14 residues.

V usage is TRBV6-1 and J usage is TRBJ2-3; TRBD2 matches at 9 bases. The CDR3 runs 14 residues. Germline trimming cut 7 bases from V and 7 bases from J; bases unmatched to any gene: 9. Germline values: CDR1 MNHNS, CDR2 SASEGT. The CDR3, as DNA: TGTGCCAGCACCTGGGGTAGCGGGAGAAATACGCAGTATTTT. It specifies CASTWGSGRNTQYF.

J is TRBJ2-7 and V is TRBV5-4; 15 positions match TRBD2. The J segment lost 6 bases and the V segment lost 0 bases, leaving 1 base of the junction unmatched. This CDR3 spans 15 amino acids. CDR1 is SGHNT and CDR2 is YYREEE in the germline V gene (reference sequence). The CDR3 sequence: CASSLGGLAGGEQYF. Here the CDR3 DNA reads TGTGCCAGCAGCTTGGGGGGACTAGCGGGAGGCGAGCAGTACTTC.

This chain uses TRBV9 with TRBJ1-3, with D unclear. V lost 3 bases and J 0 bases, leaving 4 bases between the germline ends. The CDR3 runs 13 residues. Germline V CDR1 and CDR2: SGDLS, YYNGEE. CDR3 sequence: CASSGNSGNTIYF. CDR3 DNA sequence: TGTGCCAGCAGCGGAAACTCTGGAAACACCATATATTTT.

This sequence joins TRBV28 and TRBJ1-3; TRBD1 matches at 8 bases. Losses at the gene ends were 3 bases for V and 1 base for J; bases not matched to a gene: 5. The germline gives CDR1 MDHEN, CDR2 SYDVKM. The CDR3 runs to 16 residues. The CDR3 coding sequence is TGTGCCAGCAGTTTCACAGGGGGAACATCTGGAAACACCATATATTTT. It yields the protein CASSFTGGTSGNTIYF.

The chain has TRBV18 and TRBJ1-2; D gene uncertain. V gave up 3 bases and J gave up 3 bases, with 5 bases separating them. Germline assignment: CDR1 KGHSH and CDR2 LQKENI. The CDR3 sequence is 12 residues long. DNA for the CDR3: TGTGCCAGCTCACCCCGGGACTATGGCTACACCTTC. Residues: CASSPRDYGYTF.